This T cell receptor (beta chain) was identified in a study of T cell changes during pregnancy in multiple sclerosis (dated by TCRdb to between 2019 and 2020). Turning to the overall study: The study examined how the T cell repertoire changed over the course of pregnancy in women with multiple sclerosis.

Library generation was performed with the immunoSEQ multiplex PCR assay. Here the immuneACCESS table is served through TCRdb, limited to in-frame sequences with V and J called. Missing clones are a known gap in these copies; in checked studies unresolved V genes cover under half, and the rest lacks a known reason. The sample includes around 62,000 clones, with roughly nine tenths observed a single time. The ten largest clonotypes hold about 2.5% of the sample. According to the germline V gene, CDR1 reads LGHNA and CDR2 reads YSLEER. V lost 3 bases and J lost 0 bases, and the count of bases not matched to a germline gene is 12. The CDR3 measures 20 amino acids from cysteine to phenylalanine. Solely the CDR3 DNA is kept, with 60 bases framed from the first base. As regards this clone: Its cognate antigen has yet to be identified. Within one base of it there is no much larger clone, and no base qualities were kept.

The sequenced sample was peripheral blood, obtained in the first trimester of pregnancy. This receptor was taken from a female donor with multiple sclerosis, enrolled in a pregnancy study. Rearrangement joined TRBV4-3 to TRBJ2-3; TRBD2 matches 13 bases in the middle. The CDR3 corresponds to CASSHRRLAGGSTSTDTQYF. Here is the DNA: TGCGCCAGCAGCCACCGACGACTAGCGGGGGGATCAACTAGCACAGATACGCAGTATTTT.